This paragraph covers one T cell receptor (beta chain) sequence. Its antigen remains unidentified. The sample is drawn from a study of OX40 agonist ivuxolimab in advanced cancers. Study-level results: Clones of CD4+ and CD8+ blood T cells grew by week 6 at doses of 0.1 to 3.0 mg/kg.

Germline V gives CDR1 SGHRS, CDR2 YFSETQ. The CDR3 is made up of 14 amino acids. V lost 6 bases, J lost 5 bases, and 18 bases lay in between. Method: immunoSEQ multiplex PCR; TCRdb's copy keeps in-frame clones and lacks some. The data contain tens of thousands of clones, about 80% of them singletons. The sample in question was CD4+ or CD8+ T cells sorted from blood, obtained in a trial of the OX40 agonist ivuxolimab. The clonotype was recovered from an adult with an advanced solid tumor such as melanoma, head and neck, liver or kidney cancer. This rearrangement joins TRBV5-1 to TRBJ2-7; the D gene is possibly TRBD1 (6 bases). This CDR3 is CASNVPGDMNEQYF. The CDR3 region has the DNA TGCGCCAGCAATGTACCCGGGGACATGAACGAGCAGTACTTC.